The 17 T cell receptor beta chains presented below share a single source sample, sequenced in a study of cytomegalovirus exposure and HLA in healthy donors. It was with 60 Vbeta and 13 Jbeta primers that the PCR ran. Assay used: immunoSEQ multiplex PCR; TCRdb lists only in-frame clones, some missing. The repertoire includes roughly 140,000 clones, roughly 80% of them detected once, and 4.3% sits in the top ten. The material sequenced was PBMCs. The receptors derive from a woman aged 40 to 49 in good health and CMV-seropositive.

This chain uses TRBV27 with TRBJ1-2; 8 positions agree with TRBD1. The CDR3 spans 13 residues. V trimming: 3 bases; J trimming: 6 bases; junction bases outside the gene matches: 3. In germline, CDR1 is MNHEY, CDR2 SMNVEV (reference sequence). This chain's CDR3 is CASSFWTGNGYTF. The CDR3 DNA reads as TGTGCCAGCAGTTTTTGGACAGGGAATGGCTACACCTTC.

Here the CDR3 DNA reads TGTGCCAGCAGCTTGGCTCAGGGGGCTCGGCCCCTCCACTTT. Its protein product is CASSLAQGARPLHF. This rearrangement joins TRBV5-6 to TRBJ1-6, with TRBD1 matching over 8 bases. V was clipped by 0 bases and J by 13 bases; unmatched bases: 6. This CDR3 has 14 residues. CDR1 and CDR2 from the germline V gene are SGHDT and YYEEEE.

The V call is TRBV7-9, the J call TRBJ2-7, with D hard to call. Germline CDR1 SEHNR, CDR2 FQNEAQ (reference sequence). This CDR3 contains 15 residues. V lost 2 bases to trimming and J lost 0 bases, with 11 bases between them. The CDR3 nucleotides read TGTGCCAGCAGCTTAAACCACCGAGTCTCCTACGAGCAGTACTTC. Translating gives CASSLNHRVSYEQYF. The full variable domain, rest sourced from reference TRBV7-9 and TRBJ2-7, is DTGVSQNPRHKITKRGQNVTFRCDPISEHNRLYWYRQTLGQGPEFLTYFQNEAQLEKSRLLSDRFSAERPKGSFSTLEIQRTEQGDSAMYLCASSLNHRVSYEQYFGPGTRLTVT.

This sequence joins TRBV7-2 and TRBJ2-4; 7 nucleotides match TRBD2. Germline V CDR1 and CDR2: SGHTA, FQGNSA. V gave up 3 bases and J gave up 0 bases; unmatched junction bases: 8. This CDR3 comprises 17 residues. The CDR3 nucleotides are TGTGCCAGCAGCTTCCCCCGGCTAGCGGCAGCCAAAAACATTCAGTACTTC. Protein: CASSFPRLAAAKNIQYF.

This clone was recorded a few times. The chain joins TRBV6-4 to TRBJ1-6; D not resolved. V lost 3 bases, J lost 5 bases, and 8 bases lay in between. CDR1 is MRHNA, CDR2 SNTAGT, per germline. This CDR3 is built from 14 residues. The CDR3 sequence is CASSEAGDNSPLHF. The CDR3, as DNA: TGTGCCAGCAGTGAAGCGGGAGATAATTCACCCCTCCACTTT.

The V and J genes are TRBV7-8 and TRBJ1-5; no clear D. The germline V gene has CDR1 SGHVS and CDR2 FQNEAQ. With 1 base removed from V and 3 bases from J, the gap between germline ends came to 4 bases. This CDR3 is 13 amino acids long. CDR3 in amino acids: CASSLDNNQPQHF. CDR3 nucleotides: TGTGCCAGCAGCTTAGACAACAATCAGCCCCAGCATTTT.

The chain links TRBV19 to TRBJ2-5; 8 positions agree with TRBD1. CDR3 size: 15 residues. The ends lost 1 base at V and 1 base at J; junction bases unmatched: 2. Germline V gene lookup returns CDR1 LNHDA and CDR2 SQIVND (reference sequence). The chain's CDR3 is CASSIGTGSQETQYF. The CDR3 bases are TGTGCCAGTAGTATAGGGACAGGGTCCCAAGAGACCCAGTACTTC. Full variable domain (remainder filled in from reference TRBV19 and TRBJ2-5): DGGITQSPKYLFRKEGQNVTLSCEQNLNHDAMYWYRQDPGQGLRLIYYSQIVNDFQKGDIAEGYSVSREKKESFPLTVTSAQKNPTAFYLCASSIGTGSQETQYFGPGTRLLVL.

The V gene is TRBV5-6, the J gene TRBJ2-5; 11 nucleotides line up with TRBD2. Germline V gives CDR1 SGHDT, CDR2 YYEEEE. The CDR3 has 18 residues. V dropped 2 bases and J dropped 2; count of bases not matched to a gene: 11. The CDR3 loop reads CASSFPRLAGYIQETQYF. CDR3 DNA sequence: TGTGCCAGCAGCTTTCCCCGACTAGCGGGGTACATTCAAGAGACCCAGTACTTC.

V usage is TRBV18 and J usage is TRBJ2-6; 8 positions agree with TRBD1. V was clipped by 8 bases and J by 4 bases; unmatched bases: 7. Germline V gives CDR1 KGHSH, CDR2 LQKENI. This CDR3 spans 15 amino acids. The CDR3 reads CASRQGATGANVLTF. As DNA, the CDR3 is TGTGCCAGCAGGCAGGGGGCTACAGGGGCCAACGTCCTGACTTTC. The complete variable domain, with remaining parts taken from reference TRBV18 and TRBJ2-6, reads NAGVMQNPRHLVRRRGQEARLRCSPMKGHSHVYWYRQLPEEGLKFMVYLQKENIIDESGMPKERFSAEFPKEGPSILRIQQVVRGDSAAYFCASRQGATGANVLTFGAGSRLTVL.

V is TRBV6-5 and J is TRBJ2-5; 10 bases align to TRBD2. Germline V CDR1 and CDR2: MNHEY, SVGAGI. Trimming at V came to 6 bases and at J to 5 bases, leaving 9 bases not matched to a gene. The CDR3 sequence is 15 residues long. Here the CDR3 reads CASRDRAGGLETQYF. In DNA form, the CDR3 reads TGTGCCAGCAGAGACAGAGCGGGGGGGCTTGAGACCCAGTACTTC.

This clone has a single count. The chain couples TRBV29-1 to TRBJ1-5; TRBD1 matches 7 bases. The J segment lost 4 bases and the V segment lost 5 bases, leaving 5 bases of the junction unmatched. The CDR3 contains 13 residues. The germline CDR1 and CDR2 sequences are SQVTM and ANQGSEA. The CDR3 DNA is TGCAGCGTTCTCACAGGGGAGAATCAGCCCCAGCATTTT. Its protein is CSVLTGENQPQHF.

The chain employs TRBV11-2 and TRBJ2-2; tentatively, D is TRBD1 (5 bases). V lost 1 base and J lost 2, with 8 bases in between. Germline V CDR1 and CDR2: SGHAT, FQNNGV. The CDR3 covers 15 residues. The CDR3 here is CASSLGTRNTGELFF. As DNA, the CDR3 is TGTGCCAGCAGCTTAGGGACAAGAAACACCGGGGAGCTGTTTTTT.

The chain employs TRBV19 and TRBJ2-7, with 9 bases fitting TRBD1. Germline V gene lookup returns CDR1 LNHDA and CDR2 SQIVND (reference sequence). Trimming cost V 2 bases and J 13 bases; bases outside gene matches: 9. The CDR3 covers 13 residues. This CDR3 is CASSISTRDRAYF. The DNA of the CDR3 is TGTGCCAGTAGTATATCGACCCGGGACAGGGCATACTTC. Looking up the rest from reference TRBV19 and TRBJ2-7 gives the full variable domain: DGGITQSPKYLFRKEGQNVTLSCEQNLNHDAMYWYRQDPGQGLRLIYYSQIVNDFQKGDIAEGYSVSREKKESFPLTVTSAQKNPTAFYLCASSISTRDRAYFGPGTRLTVT.

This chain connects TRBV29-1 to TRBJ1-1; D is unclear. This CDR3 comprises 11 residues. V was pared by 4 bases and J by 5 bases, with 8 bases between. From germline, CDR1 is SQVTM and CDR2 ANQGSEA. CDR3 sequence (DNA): TGCAGCGTTGCGGGGAGTACTGAAGCTTTCTTT. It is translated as CSVAGSTEAFF.

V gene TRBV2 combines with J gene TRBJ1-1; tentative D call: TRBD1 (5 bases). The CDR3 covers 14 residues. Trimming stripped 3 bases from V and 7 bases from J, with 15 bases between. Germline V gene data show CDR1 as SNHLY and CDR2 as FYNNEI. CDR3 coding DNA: TGTGCCAGCAGTGACCCAGGGCTTTTGAGTGAAGCTTTCTTT. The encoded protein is CASSDPGLLSEAFF.

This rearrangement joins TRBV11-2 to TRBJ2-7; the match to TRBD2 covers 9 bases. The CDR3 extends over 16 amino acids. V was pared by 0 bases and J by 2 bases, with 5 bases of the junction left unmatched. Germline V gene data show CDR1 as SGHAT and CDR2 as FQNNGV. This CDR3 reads CASSLDRAGGTYEQYF. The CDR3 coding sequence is TGTGCCAGCAGCTTAGATCGAGCGGGGGGCACCTACGAGCAGTACTTC.

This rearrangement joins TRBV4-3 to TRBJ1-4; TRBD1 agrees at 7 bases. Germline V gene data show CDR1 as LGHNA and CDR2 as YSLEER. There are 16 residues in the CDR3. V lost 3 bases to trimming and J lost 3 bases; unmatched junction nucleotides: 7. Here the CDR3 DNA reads TGCGCCAGCAGCCAGCCGACAGGGACCGCTAATGAAAAACTGTTTTTT. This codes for CASSQPTGTANEKLFF.